This entry describes one TCR beta chain. Its antigen is still unknown. The sample is drawn from a study of identical twins. General study points: Without tracking the same donors, conclusions rested on cross-sectional statistical analysis. In beta out-of-frame sequences, the excess sharing between twins was weaker.

Unique molecular identifiers were in the cDNA, with template-switch universal primer binding. From the 5' RACE reads, TCRdb called clonotypes with MiXCR, one entry per CDR3 protein. The repertoire has 600,000 to 800,000 distinct CDR3 sequences, approximately 21% of them found once; the top ten carry more than 4%. The CDR3 has 14 residues. CDR1 is SGHTA and CDR2 is FQGNSA in the germline V gene. The junction had 8 bases not matched to a gene; V was cut back by 7 bases and J by 4 bases. This sample was also put to use in a study of T cells expressing NK-cell markers.

The sample consisted of PBMCs. The TCR originated in a woman under 30 in good health. This chain joins TRBV7-2 and TRBJ1-1; 8 positions match TRBD1. The CDR3 is CASTGTGTSTEAFF. The DNA for the CDR3 is TGTGCCAGCACGGGGACAGGTACTAGCACTGAAGCTTTCTTT. Complete variable domain (other parts from reference TRBV7-2 and TRBJ1-1): GAGVSQSPSNKVTEKGKDVELRCDPISGHTALYWYRQSLGQGLEFLIYFQGNSAPDKSGLPSDRFSAERTGGSVSTLTIQRTQQEDSAVYLCASTGTGTSTEAFFGQGTRLTVV.